The sequence of this TCR beta chain was determined in a study of blood T cell repertoires in COVID-19. V was pared by 2 bases and J by 3 bases, with 8 bases of the junction left unmatched. CDR1 is KGHSH and CDR2 is LQKENI in the germline V gene. There are 16 residues in the CDR3. Clones were sequenced by immunoSEQ multiplex PCR, and TCRdb holds only the in-frame ones, with some missing. The sample has about 460,000 clones, around 85% seen once. Material: PBMCs or T cells enriched from blood (not recorded which). The rearrangement joins TRBV18 to TRBJ1-2, with 8 bases aligning to TRBD1. The TCR was taken from a woman aged 55-70 years who had recovered from COVID-19. The CDR3: CASSPSPGQGDYGYTF. The CDR3, as DNA: TGTGCCAGCTCACCAAGTCCCGGACAGGGTGACTATGGCTACACCTTC.